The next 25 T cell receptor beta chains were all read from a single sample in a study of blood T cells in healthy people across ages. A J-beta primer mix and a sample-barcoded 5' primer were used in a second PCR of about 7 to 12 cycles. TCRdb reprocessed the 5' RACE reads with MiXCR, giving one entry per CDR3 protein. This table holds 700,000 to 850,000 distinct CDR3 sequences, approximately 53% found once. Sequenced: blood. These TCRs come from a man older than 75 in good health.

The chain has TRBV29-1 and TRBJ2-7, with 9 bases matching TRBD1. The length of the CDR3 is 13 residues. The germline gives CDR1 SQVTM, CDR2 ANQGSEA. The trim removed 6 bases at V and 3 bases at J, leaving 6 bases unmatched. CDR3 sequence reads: CSVKPTGGYEQYF. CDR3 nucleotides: TGCAGCGTAAAGCCGACAGGGGGCTACGAGCAGTACTTC.

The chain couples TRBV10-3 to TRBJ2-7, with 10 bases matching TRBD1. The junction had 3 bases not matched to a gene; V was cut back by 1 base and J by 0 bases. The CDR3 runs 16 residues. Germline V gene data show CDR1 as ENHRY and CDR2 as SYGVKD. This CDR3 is CAISELRDRGSYEQYF. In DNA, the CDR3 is TGTGCCATCAGTGAGTTAAGGGACAGGGGCTCCTACGAGCAGTACTTC.

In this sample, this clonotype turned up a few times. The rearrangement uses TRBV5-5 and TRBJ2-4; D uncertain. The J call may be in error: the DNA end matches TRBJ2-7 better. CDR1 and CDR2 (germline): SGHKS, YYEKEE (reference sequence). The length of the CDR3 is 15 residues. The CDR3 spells CASSPQIGRAYEQYF. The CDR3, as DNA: TGTGCCAGCAGCCCGCAGATTGGCCGCGCCTACGAGCAGTACTTC.

CDR3 DNA sequence: TGTGCTAGTGGTTCCACCCTAGGGGGTGAAGCTTTCTTT. Its protein product is CASGSTLGGEAFF. V and J are TRBV12-5 and TRBJ1-1; a weak D match, TRBD1 (6 bases). Germline V lookup: CDR1 LGHNT, CDR2 FRNRAP. The V end was cut by 4 bases, the J end by 7 bases, with 13 bases between. This CDR3 region has 13 residues.

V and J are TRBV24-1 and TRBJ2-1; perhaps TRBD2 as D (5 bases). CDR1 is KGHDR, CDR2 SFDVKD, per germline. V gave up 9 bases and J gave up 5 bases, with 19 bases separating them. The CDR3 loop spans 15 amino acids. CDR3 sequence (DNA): TGTGCCACCTCCAAAACCCGGGATCGCCACAATGAGCAGTTCTTC. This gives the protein CATSKTRDRHNEQFF.

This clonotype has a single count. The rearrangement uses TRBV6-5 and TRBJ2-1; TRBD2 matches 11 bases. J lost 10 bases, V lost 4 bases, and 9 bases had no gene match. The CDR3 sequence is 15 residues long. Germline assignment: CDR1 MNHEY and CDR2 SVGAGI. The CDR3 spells CASSWVAGGPGEQFF. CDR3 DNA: TGTGCCAGCAGTTGGGTAGCGGGAGGGCCCGGAGAGCAGTTCTTC.

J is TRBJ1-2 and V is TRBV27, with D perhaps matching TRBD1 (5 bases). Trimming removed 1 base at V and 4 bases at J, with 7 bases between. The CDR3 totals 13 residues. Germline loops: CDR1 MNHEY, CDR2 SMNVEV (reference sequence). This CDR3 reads CASSLYGAYGYTF. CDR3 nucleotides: TGTGCCAGCAGTTTATATGGGGCCTATGGCTACACCTTC.

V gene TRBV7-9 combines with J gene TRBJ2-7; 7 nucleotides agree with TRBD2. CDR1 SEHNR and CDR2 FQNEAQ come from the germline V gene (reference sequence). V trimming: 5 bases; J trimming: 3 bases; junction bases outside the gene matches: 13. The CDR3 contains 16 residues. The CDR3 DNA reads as TGTGCCAGCAGCCGCGCGGCCGGGGGGTACCGCTACGAGCAGTACTTC. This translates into CASSRAAGGYRYEQYF.

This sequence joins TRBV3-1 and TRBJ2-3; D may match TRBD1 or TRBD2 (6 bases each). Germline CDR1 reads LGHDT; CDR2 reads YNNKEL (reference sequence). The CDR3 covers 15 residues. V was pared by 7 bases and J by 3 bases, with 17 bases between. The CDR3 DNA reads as TGTGCCAGCACCGTAGCGGTAGGGGGGACAGATACGCAGTATTTT. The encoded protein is CASTVAVGGTDTQYF.

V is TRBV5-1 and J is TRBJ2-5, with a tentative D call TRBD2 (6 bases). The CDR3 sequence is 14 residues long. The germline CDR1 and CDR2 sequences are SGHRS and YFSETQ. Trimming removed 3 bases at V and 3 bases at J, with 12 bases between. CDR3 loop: CASSSGLLEETQYF. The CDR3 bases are TGCGCCAGCAGCTCCGGACTATTAGAAGAGACCCAGTACTTC.

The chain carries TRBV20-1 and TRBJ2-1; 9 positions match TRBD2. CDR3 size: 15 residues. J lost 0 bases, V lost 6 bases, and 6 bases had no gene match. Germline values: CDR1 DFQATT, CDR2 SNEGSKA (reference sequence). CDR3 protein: CSAVSGSSSYNEQFF. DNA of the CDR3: TGCAGTGCGGTTAGCGGGAGCAGCTCCTACAATGAGCAGTTCTTC.

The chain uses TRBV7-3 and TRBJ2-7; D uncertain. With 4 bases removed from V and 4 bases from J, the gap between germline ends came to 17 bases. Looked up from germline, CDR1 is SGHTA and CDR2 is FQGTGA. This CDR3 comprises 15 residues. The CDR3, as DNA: TGTGCCAGCAGCTCGATGCACGGCCTCGTTTACGAGCAGTACTTC. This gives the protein CASSSMHGLVYEQYF.

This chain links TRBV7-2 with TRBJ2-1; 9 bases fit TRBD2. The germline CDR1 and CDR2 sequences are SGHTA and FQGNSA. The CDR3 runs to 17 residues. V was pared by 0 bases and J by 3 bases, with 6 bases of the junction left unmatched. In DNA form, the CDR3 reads TGTGCCAGCAGCTTAGCGCAGTCTAGCGGGATCTACAATGAGCAGTTCTTC. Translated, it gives CASSLAQSSGIYNEQFF.

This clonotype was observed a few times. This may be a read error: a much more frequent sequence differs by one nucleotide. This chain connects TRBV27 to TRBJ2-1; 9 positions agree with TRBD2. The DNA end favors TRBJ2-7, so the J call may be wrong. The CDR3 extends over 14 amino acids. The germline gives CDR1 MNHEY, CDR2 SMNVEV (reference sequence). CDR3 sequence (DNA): TGTGCCAGCAGGACTAGCGGAACCTACAATGAGCAGTACTTC. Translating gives CASRTSGTYNEQYF.

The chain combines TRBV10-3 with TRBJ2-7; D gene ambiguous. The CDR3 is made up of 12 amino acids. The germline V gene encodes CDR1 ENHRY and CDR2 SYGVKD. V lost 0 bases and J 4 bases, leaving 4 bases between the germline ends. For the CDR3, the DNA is TGTGCCATCAGTGAGTCACCTTACGAGCAGTACTTC. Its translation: CAISESPYEQYF.

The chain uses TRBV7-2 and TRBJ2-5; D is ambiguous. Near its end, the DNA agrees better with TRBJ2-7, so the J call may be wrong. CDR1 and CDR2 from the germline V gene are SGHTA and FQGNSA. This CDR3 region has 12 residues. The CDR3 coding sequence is TGTGCCAGCAGCTCCGGAACGGCCGAGCAGTACTTC. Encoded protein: CASSSGTAEQYF.

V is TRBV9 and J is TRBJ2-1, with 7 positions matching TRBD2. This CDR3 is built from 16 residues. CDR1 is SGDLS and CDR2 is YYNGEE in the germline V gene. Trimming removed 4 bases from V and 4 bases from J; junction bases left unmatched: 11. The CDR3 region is CASSPKEGGRYNEQFF. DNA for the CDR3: TGTGCCAGCAGCCCTAAAGAGGGAGGGAGGTACAATGAGCAGTTCTTC.

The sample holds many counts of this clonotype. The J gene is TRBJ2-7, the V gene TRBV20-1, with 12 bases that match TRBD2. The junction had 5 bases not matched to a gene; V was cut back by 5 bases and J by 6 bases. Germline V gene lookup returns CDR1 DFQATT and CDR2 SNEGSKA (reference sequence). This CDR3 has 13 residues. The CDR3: CSARLAGEGEQYF. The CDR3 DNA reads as TGCAGTGCTCGACTAGCGGGAGAAGGCGAGCAGTACTTC.

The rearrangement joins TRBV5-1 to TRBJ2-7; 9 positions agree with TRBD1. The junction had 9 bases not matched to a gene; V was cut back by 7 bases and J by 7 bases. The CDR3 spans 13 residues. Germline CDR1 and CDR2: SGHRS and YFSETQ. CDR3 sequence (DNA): TGCGCCAGCCGGGACAGGGTCAGCGGGGAGCAGTACTTC. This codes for CASRDRVSGEQYF.

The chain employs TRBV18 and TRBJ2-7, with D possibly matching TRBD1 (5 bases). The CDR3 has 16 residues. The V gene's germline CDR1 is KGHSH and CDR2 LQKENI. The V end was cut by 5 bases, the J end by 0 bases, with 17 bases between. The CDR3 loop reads CASSVRDSKLSYEQYF. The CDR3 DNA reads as TGTGCCAGCTCAGTCCGAGACAGCAAGCTCTCCTACGAGCAGTACTTC.

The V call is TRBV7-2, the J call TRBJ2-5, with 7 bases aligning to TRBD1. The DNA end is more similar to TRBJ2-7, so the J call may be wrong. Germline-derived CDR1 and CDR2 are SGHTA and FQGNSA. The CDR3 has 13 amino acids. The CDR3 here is CASSPQGSNEQYF. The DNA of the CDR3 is TGTGCCAGCAGCCCACAGGGGTCCAACGAGCAGTACTTC.

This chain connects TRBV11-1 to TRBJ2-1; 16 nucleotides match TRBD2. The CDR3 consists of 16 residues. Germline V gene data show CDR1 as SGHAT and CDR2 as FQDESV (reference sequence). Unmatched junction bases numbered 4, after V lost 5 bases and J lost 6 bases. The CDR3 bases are TGTGCCAGCAGCGCGGGGACTAGCGGGAGGGCCAATGAGCAGTTCTTC. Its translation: CASSAGTSGRANEQFF.

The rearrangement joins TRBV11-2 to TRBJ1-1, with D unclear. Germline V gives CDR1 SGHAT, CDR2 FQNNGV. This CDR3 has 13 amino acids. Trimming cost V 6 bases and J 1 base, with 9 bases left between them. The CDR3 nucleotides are TGTGCCAGCAGTCCACGACAGAACACTGAAGCTTTCTTT. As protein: CASSPRQNTEAFF.

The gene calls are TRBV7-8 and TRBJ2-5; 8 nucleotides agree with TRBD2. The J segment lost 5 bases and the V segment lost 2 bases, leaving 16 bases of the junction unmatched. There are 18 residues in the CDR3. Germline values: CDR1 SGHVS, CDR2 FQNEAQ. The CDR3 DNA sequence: TGTGCCAGCAGCTTATTCCGAGTGGGCGCGGGAGGTTGGGAGACCCAGTACTTC. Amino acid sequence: CASSLFRVGAGGWETQYF.

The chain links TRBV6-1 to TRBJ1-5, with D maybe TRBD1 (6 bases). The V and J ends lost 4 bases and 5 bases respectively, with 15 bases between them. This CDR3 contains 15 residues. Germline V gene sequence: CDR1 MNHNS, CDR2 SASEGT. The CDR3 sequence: CASSGGAGAYQPQHF. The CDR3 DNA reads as TGTGCCAGCAGTGGGGGGGCGGGGGCTTATCAGCCCCAGCATTTT.